This T cell receptor (beta chain) was sequenced for a study of neurological immune-mediated disorders. Healthy control samples came from blood bank volunteers in Maryland, USA. Unsorted libraries came from 2 million PBMCs stored at -80 °C. Synthesis of cDNA used 5'RACE (with 10-nucleotide random UMIs). TCRdb re-analysed the 5' RACE reads in MiXCR, keeping a single row per CDR3 protein. Here the sample spans tens of thousands of distinct CDR3 sequences, 15% to 20% being singletons. The study's findings and limits: The study found no CDR3 amino acid sequences shared by expanded clones across subjects, suggesting private repertoires in all groups.

Trimming took 1 base from V and 3 from J, leaving 13 bases between them. Germline V gene sequence: CDR1 MDHEN, CDR2 SYDVKM. The CDR3 consists of 16 residues. This clonotype was recorded many times. Its matching antigen is unknown. The sequence derives from a woman in her thirties or forties in good health. This chain links TRBV28 with TRBJ1-5, with D possibly being TRBD1 (5 bases). The sequenced material came from PBMCs. This CDR3 is CASSLYAGIPNQPQHF. The CDR3 DNA sequence: TGTGCCAGCAGTTTATACGCAGGGATCCCCAATCAGCCCCAGCATTTT.